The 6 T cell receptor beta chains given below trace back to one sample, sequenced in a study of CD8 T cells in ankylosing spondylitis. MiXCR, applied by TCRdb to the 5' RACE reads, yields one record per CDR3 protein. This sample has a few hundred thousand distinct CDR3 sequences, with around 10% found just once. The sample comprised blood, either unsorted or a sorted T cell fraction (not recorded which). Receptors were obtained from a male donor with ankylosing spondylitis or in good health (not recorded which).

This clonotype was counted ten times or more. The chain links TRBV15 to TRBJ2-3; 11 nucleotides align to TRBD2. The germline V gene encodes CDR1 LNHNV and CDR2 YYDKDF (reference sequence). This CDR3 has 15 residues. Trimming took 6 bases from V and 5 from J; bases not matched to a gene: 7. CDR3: CATSLAGGAGDTQYF. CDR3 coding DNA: TGTGCCACCAGTTTAGCGGGGGGGGCTGGAGATACGCAGTATTTT.

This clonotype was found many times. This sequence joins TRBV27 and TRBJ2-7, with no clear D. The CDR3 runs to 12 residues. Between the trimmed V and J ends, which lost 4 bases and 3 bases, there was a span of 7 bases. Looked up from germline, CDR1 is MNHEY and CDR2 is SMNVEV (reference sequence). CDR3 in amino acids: CASSSTSYEQYF. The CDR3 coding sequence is TGTGCCAGCAGTTCGACCAGCTACGAGCAGTACTTC.

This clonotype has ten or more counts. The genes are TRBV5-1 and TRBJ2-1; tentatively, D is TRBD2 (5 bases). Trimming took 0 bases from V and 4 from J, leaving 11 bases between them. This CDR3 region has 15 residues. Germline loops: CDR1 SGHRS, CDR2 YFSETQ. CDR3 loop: CASSLAPGGYNEQFF. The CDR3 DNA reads TGCGCCAGCAGCTTGGCCCCTGGAGGATACAATGAGCAGTTCTTC.

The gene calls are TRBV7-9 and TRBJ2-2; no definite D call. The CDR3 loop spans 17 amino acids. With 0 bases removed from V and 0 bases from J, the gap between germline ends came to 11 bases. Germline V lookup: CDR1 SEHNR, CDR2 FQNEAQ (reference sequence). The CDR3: CASSLALGSANTGELFF. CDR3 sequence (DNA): TGTGCCAGCAGCTTAGCTCTGGGAAGCGCGAACACCGGGGAGCTGTTTTTT.

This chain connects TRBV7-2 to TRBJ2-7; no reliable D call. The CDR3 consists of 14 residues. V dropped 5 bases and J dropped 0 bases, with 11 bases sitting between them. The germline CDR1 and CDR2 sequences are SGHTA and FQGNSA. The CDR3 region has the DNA TGTGCCAGCAGCGCCGGCGGAAGCTCCTACGAGCAGTACTTC. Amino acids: CASSAGGSSYEQYF.

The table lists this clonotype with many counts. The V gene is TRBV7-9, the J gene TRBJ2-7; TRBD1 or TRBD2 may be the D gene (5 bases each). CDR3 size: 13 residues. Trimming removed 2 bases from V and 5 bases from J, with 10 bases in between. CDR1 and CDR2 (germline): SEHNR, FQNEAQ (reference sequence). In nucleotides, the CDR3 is TGTGCCAGCAGCTTAATGGGGGTTCACGAGCAGTACTTC. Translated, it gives CASSLMGVHEQYF.